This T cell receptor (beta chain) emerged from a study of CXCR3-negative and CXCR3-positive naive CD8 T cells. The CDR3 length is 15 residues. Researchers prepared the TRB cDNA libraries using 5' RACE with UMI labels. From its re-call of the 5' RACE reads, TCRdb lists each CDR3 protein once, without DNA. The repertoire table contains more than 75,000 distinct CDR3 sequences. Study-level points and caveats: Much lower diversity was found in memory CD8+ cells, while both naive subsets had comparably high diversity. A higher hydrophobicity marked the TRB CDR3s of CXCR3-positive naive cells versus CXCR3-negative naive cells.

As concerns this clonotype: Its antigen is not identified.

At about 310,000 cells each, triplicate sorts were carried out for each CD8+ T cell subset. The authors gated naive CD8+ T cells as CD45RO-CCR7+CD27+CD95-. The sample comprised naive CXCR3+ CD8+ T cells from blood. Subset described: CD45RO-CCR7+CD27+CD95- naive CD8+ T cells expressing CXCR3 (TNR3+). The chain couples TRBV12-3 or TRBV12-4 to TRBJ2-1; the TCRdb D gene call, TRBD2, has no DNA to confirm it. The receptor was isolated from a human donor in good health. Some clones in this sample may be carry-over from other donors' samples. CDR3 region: CASSLIPPGPNEQFF.